Described below is a single T cell receptor beta chain sequence and its context. Its target is not known. Expressed TCRB transcripts were sequenced because the isolated RNA had all been reverse transcribed beforehand. For naive, central memory and regulatory T cell samples, reads averaged about 3.5 million. The method was immunoSEQ multiplex PCR; TCRdb's version includes in-frame clones alone and lacks a portion of them. The sample includes 640,000 or so clones, 13% of them seen just once. This specimen belongs to a study of beta chain features in type 1 diabetes. In the study overall: Examination of sorted cells across all samples involved approximately 100,000,000 cells.

Study-wide results and caveats: Significant though moderate, a shortening of TCRB CDR3s appeared in all four CD4+ subsets of Type 1 diabetes patients. Naive, central memory and Treg TCRB repertoires seemed to resemble each other more closely in patients than they did in healthy donors. In type 1 diabetes patients, VDJ junctions had fewer insertions; deletions at these junctions were more frequent.

After removal of 5 bases from V and 6 bases from J, the junction contained 1 base not matched to a gene. The CDR3 consists of 11 residues. CDR1 SQVTM and CDR2 ANQGSEA come from the germline V gene. The origin of this receptor is a man aged 18 to 30 with type 1 diabetes. Sample: naive CD4+ T cells from blood. The V and J genes are TRBV29-1 and TRBJ2-3, with 8 positions matching TRBD2. The CDR3 spells CSVIAGDTQYF. The CDR3 DNA reads TGCAGCGTTATAGCGGGGGATACGCAGTATTTT.